These 7 T cell receptor beta chains share one sample of origin, sequenced in a study of T cell repertoires in ileal Crohn's disease. The time point was: neoterminal ileum biopsy at postoperative endoscopy, about 6 months after surgery. The data were produced by immunoSEQ multiplex PCR, yet TCRdb's version contains in-frame clones alone and is incomplete. The repertoire holds over 950 clones, 85% to 90% seen once, with roughly 4% in the top ten. Sequenced: ileal tissue. Every receptor here comes from an adult with Crohn's disease.

J is TRBJ2-3 and V is TRBV5-1; TRBD2 agrees at 12 bases. V was pared by 0 bases and J by 6 bases, with 8 bases of the junction left unmatched. The CDR3 length is 17 residues. Germline assignment: CDR1 SGHRS and CDR2 YFSETQ. CDR3: CASSLDGTSGPRDTQYF. CDR3 DNA sequence: TGCGCCAGCAGCTTGGACGGGACTAGCGGGCCTAGGGATACGCAGTATTTT.

The chain joins TRBV2 to TRBJ1-5; a possible D gene is TRBD1 (5 bases). The CDR3 is 14 amino acids. Trimming pared 5 bases from V and 6 bases from J, leaving 14 bases between. Germline CDR1 is SNHLY and CDR2 is FYNNEI. In nucleotides, the CDR3 is TGTGCCAGCAGTCAAACATGGGGGGGTCAGCCCCAGCATTTT. Translation gives CASSQTWGGQPQHF.

This clone was counted a single time. V gene TRBV28 combines with J gene TRBJ1-1; 9 bases fit TRBD1. The CDR3 covers 16 residues. Looked up from germline, CDR1 is MDHEN and CDR2 is SYDVKM. V shed 6 bases and J 2 bases; nucleotides not matched to a gene: 10. The CDR3 nucleotides read TGTGCCAGCAGAGGGGGTGGGACAGGGATAAACACTGAAGCTTTCTTT. It yields the protein CASRGGGTGINTEAFF.

The chain links TRBV7-9 to TRBJ1-1; TRBD1 might be the D (5 bases). Trimming removed 1 base from V and 7 bases from J, with 10 bases in between. Germline V gene data show CDR1 as SEHNR and CDR2 as FQNEAQ (reference sequence). The CDR3 is 13 amino acids. The DNA of the CDR3 is TGTGCCAGCAGCTTAGAGGGAGGGGATGAAGCTTTCTTT. Protein product: CASSLEGGDEAFF.

The CDR3 coding sequence is TGTGCCAGCCCGAGGACGGAGGCCTACGAGCAGTACTTC. Its protein is CASPRTEAYEQYF. This rearrangement joins TRBV19 to TRBJ2-7, with D maybe TRBD2 (5 bases). The CDR3 has 13 amino acids. The V gene's germline CDR1 is LNHDA and CDR2 SQIVND (reference sequence). With 9 bases removed from V and 2 bases from J, the gap between germline ends came to 14 bases.

The chain recombines TRBV27 with TRBJ1-5; D is undetermined. Trimming took off 5 bases at V and 7 bases at J, with 18 bases between the two ends. CDR1 is MNHEY and CDR2 is SMNVEV in the germline V gene (reference sequence). The CDR3 covers 15 residues. The CDR3 DNA follows: TGTGCCAGCAGTCGTAGCCGATTGCATCGGCAGCCCCAGCATTTT. Protein product: CASSRSRLHRQPQHF.

The V and J genes are TRBV14 and TRBJ2-7; 8 bases agree with TRBD2. This CDR3 has 16 residues. The germline gives CDR1 SGHDN, CDR2 FVKESK. V shed 3 bases, J shed 0 bases, and the junction held 7 bases outside the gene matches. CDR3 region: CASSQSAGGPSYEQYF. Written as DNA, the CDR3 is TGTGCCAGCAGCCAGAGTGCGGGGGGCCCCTCCTACGAGCAGTACTTC.